This T cell receptor (beta chain) was identified during a study of T-cell reconstitution after alpha-beta-depleted transplantation in children. Unique molecular identifiers were used to barcode this TCRbeta library. TCRdb called the PCR reads again in MiXCR, with one record for every CDR3 protein. The sample shows about 70,000 distinct CDR3 sequences, about a tenth of them seen only once. This clonotype showed up many times. This CDR3 comprises 13 residues. CDR1 is MNHEY and CDR2 is SMNVEV in the germline V gene (reference sequence). Between the trimmed V and J ends, which lost 8 bases and 3 bases, there was a span of 12 bases.

This clonotype was sampled from a boy aged 5-17 years with acute myeloid leukemia, due to receive a stem cell transplant. The starting material was PBMCs, obtained before TCRalphabeta/CD19-depleted stem cell transplant. V gene TRBV27 combines with J gene TRBJ2-3, with D perhaps matching TRBD2 (5 bases). The CDR3 loop reads CASFGDRTDTQYF. The CDR3 DNA reads TGTGCCAGCTTCGGGGATAGGACAGATACGCAGTATTTT.